This record looks at one T cell receptor (beta chain) sequence and its context. The CDR3 spans 15 residues. Germline V CDR1 and CDR2: SGDLS, YYNGEE. With 0 bases removed from V and 2 bases from J, the gap between germline ends came to 12 bases. The sample comes from a study of blood T cell repertoires in COVID-19. Study as a whole: COVID-19 samples from acute and convalescent phases originated in the United States, Italy and Spain. From T cells, B-cell-depleted T cells, or PBMCs came the material, which was cDNA or gDNA.

How the authors handled the data: Estimates of nucleated cell counts were drawn from the amplification of reference gene primers. Using immunoSEQ multiplex PCR, the repertoire was profiled, and TCRdb retains in-frame clones only, with some absent. V, J and clone size derive from that table, while D and trimming were established from the DNA sequence. The table lists roughly 54,000 clones, 91% of them singletons. This TCR was recovered from a woman in her sixties or seventies with active or convalescent COVID-19. V is TRBV9 and J is TRBJ2-7, with D unclear. Input material: peripheral blood. DNA for the CDR3: TGTGCCAGCAGCGTAGCTGGTGGGCCTCCCTACGAGCAGTACTTC. Its translation is CASSVAGGPPYEQYF.